One TCR beta chain is described in this entry. This sample is part of a study of T cell responses to AZD1222 COVID-19 vaccine. V lost 5 bases and J lost 3, with 13 bases in between. Germline assignment: CDR1 SGHTA and CDR2 FQGTGA. The CDR3 has 15 residues. Measured with immunoSEQ multiplex PCR; TCRdb has only the in-frame clones, and not every one. Seen here are 90,000 to 120,000 clones, about 85% observed once, and the top ten hold 4.5% to 5.5%. The sequence came from an adult who received the AZD1222 COVID-19 vaccine. The sample in question was peripheral blood, obtained 28 days after the second AZD1222 dose. The V gene is TRBV7-3, the J gene TRBJ2-2; perhaps TRBD2 as D (6 bases). The CDR3 nucleotides read TGTGCCAGCAGCCGTGTTCGGGGGTACACCGGGGAGCTGTTTTTT. It yields the protein CASSRVRGYTGELFF.